These 10 T cell receptor beta chains came from one sample sequenced in a study of tumor-infiltrating lymphocytes in primary liver carcinoma. TCR beta cDNA came from roughly 0.45 ug total RNA, primed with a constant-region primer. The TCR beta library was amplified through three nested multiplex PCR rounds in a modified ARM-PCR procedure. Primers for the first two PCR rounds were TRBV1-TRBV30 forward primers and a C-beta reverse primer (10 cycles per round). TCRdb called the multiplex PCR reads again in MiXCR, with one record for every CDR3 protein. Of 80,000 or so distinct CDR3 sequences in the sample, around 66% were seen once. Each 20-30 mg portion of unsorted bulk tissue served as the source for co-extraction of RNA and DNA. Sequenced input: tumor-adjacent normal liver tissue. The receptors shown here come from a man aged 35-49 years with primary liver carcinoma and hepatitis B virus infection.

Details on this clonotype: This likely comes from a read error, as the CDR3 has no conserved phenylalanine or tryptophan at its end. This chain's CDR3 is CARGTRNTEAFS. The CDR3 DNA reads as TGTGCCAGAGGGACACGTAACACTGAAGCTTTCTCT. The V gene is TRBV6-2 or TRBV6-3, the J gene TRBJ1-1, with D tentatively TRBD1 (6 bases). The CDR3 runs to 12 residues. Germline CDR1 reads MNHEY; CDR2 reads SVGEGT. V was clipped by 9 bases and J by 2 bases, with 10 bases between them.

A remark on this clonotype: A much bigger clone sits one base away, suggesting this may be a read error. V usage is TRBV5-1 and J usage is TRBJ2-2; 13 nucleotides match TRBD2. The CDR3 spans 18 residues. CDR1 SGHRS and CDR2 YFSETQ come from the germline V gene. The CDR3 region is CSSSYGLAGETNTGELFF. CDR3 coding DNA: TGCTCCAGCAGCTACGGACTAGCGGGAGAAACGAACACCGGGGAGCTGTTTTTT.

This rearrangement joins TRBV28 to TRBJ2-7; D gene unclear. Germline CDR1 MDHEN, CDR2 SYDVKM. Between the trimmed V and J ends, which lost 5 bases and 6 bases, there was a span of 17 bases. The CDR3 is made up of 14 amino acids. The CDR3 DNA follows: TGTGCCAGCAGTCCGCTAGTGGGGATCTGCGAGCAGTACTTC. Amino acids: CASSPLVGICEQYF. Combining the CDR3 with reference TRBV28 and TRBJ2-7 gives the whole variable domain DVKVTQSSRYLVKRTGEKVFLECVQDMDHENMFWYRQDPGLGLRLIYFSYDVKMKEKGDIPEGYSVSREKKERFSLILESASTNQTSMYLCASSPLVGICEQYFGPGTRLTVT.

The chain links TRBV29-1 to TRBJ2-7, with 7 positions matching TRBD1. The ends lost 4 bases at V and 5 bases at J; junction bases unmatched: 8. This CDR3 has 13 amino acids. CDR1 is SQVTM, CDR2 ANQGSEA, per germline. The CDR3 coding sequence is TGCAGCGTTGCCACGACAGGGCTCCACGAGCAGTACGTC. Its translation is CSVATTGLHEQYV.

A remark on this clonotype: A junction end diverges from the germline sequence, so it may reflect a read error. The chain is built from TRBV6-2 or TRBV6-3 and TRBJ2-2; 9 nucleotides agree with TRBD1. CDR3 size: 17 residues. CDR1 is MNHEY and CDR2 is SVGEGT in the germline V gene. The CDR3 bases are TGTGCCAGCAGTTACGGAAGCGGGACAGGGAACAACGGGGAGCTGTTTTTT. Translated: CASSYGSGTGNNGELFF.

This clonotype was observed a handful of times. The V and J genes are TRBV18 and TRBJ2-7; 7 bases line up with TRBD2. The germline gives CDR1 KGHSH, CDR2 LQKENI. The CDR3 is made up of 15 amino acids. V gave up 4 bases and J gave up 2 bases; unmatched junction bases: 8. The CDR3 spells CASSLSGPKTYEQYF. DNA for the CDR3: TGTGCCAGCTCACTTAGCGGGCCTAAAACCTACGAGCAGTACTTC.

This clonotype was recorded many times. J is TRBJ2-3 and V is TRBV10-3; D call uncertain. Trimming took off 4 bases at V and 2 bases at J, with 10 bases between the two ends. Germline V gives CDR1 ENHRY, CDR2 SYGVKD. The CDR3 contains 14 residues. The CDR3 coding sequence is TGTGCCATCAGTGTAACGACTTACACAGATACGCAGTATTTT. It translates to CAISVTTYTDTQYF.

This chain uses TRBV2 with TRBJ1-5, with D perhaps TRBD1 (5 bases). The germline CDR1 and CDR2 sequences are SNHLY and FYNNEI. CDR3 length: 14 amino acids. Deletions cut 2 bases from V and 12 bases from J, with 17 bases between. CDR3 sequence reads: CASSEQGPSSYQHF. The CDR3 DNA reads as TGTGCCAGCAGTGAACAGGGCCCTTCAAGTTACCAGCATTTT.

Sample share makes this clonotype medium-sized. The genes are TRBV28 and TRBJ2-7; 9 nucleotides match TRBD2. V was clipped by 5 bases and J by 3 bases; unmatched bases: 5. This CDR3 region has 14 residues. Per germline, CDR1 MDHEN and CDR2 SYDVKM. Written as DNA, the CDR3 is TGTGCCAGCAGTGCCCTAGCGGGGAACTACGAGCAGTACTTC. Protein: CASSALAGNYEQYF.

This clonotype was seen many times. The chain uses TRBV10-3 and TRBJ2-1, with 12 bases fitting TRBD1. The CDR3 extends over 15 amino acids. Germline trimming cut 10 bases from V and 6 bases from J; bases unmatched to any gene: 10. The germline V gene has CDR1 ENHRY and CDR2 SYGVKD. The CDR3 loop is CANSGTGGYFNEQFF. For the CDR3, the DNA is TGTGCCAACTCCGGGACAGGGGGCTATTTCAATGAGCAGTTCTTC.